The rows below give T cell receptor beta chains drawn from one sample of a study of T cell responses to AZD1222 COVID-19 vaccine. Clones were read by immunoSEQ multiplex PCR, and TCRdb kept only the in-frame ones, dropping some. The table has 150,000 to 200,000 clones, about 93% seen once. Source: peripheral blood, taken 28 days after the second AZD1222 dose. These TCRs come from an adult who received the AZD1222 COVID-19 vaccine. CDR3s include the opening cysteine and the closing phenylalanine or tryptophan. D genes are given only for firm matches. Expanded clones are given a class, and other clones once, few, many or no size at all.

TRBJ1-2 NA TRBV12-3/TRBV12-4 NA CASSLKGGYGYTF TGTGCCAGCAGTCTAAAAGGGGGATACGGCTACACCTTC
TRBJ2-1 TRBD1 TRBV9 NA CASSAGTGHLPDNEQFF TGTGCCAGCAGCGCGGGGACAGGACATCTTCCCGACAATGAGCAGTTCTTC
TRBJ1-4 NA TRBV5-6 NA CASSWGPLGLANEKLFF TGTGCCAGCAGCTGGGGGCCCTTGGGCCTTGCTAATGAAAAACTGTTTTTT
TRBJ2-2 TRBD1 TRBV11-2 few CASSGGTGEVGGELFF TGTGCCAGCAGCGGAGGGACAGGGGAGGTCGGCGGGGAGCTGTTTTTT
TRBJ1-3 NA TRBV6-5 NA CASSWVTGNTIYF TGTGCCAGCTCCTGGGTTACTGGAAACACCATATATTTT
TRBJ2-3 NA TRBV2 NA CASIQSGTGTDTQYF TGTGCCAGCATTCAAAGCGGTACGGGCACAGATACGCAGTATTTT
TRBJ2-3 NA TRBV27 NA CASRPGRISTDTQYF TGTGCCAGCAGACCGGGACGGATCAGCACAGATACGCAGTATTTT
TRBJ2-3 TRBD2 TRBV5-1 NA CACSGGATDTQYF TGCGCCTGTAGCGGGGGGGCCACAGATACGCAGTATTTT
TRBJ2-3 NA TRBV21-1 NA CASSRESEDTQYF TGTGCCAGCAGTAGGGAATCTGAAGATACGCAGTATTTT
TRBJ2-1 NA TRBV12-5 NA CASGLTMGVGRNEQFF TGTGCTAGTGGTTTGACCATGGGGGTAGGGAGGAATGAGCAGTTCTTC
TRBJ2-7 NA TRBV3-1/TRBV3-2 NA CASSQQGPYEQYF TGTGCCAGCAGCCAGCAGGGTCCCTACGAGCAGTACTTC
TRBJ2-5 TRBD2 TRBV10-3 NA CAISGGAGATRETQYF TGTGCCATCAGTGGGGGAGCGGGGGCTACCCGAGAGACCCAGTACTTC
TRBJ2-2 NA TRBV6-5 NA CASTSGGPAGELFF TGTGCCAGCACCTCCGGGGGGCCGGCCGGGGAGCTGTTTTTT
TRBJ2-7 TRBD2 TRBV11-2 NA CASSRDSGTSGGYEQYF TGTGCCAGCAGTCGTGACTCCGGGACTAGCGGGGGTTACGAGCAGTACTTC
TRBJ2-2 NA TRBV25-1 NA CASSELPNTGELFF TGTGCCAGCAGTGAACTCCCGAACACCGGGGAGCTGTTTTTT
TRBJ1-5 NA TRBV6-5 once CASSTDQPQHF TGTGCCAGCAGTACCGATCAGCCCCAGCATTTT
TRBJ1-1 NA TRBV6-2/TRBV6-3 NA CASSYNQGFRTEAFF TGTGCCAGCAGTTATAATCAGGGGTTCCGCACTGAAGCTTTCTTT
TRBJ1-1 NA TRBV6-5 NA CASKGRVNTEAFF TGTGCCAGCAAGGGAAGGGTGAACACTGAAGCTTTCTTT
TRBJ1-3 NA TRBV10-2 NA CASKEGIRGNTIYF TGCGCCAGCAAGGAGGGAATACGTGGAAACACCATATATTTT
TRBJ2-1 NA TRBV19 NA CASSIQDGDEQFF TGTGCCAGTAGTATACAGGATGGGGATGAGCAGTTCTTC
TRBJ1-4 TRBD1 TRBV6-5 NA CASSDRGQDEKLFF TGTGCCAGCTCCGACAGGGGGCAGGATGAAAAACTGTTTTTT
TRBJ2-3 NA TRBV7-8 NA CASSRDTDTQYF TGTGCCAGCAGCCGCGACACAGATACGCAGTATTTT
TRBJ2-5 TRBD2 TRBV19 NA CASSTQRTSGARQYF TGTGCCAGTAGTACCCAACGGACTAGCGGGGCCCGTCAGTACTTC
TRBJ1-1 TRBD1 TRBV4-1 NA CASSQEGTGPNTEAFF TGCGCCAGCAGCCAAGAAGGGACAGGCCCGAACACTGAAGCTTTCTTT
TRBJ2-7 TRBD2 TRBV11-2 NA CASSLGSGPSYEQYF TGTGCCAGCAGCTTAGGTAGCGGGCCGAGCTACGAGCAGTACTTC
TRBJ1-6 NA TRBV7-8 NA CASSLARQRAPLHF TGTGCCAGCAGCCTAGCGCGTCAGCGGGCACCCCTCCACTTT
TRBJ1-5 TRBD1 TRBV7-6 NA CASSQGTAQPQHF TGTGCCAGCAGCCAAGGGACAGCCCAGCCCCAGCATTTT
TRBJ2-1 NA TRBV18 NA CASSPDQTSEQFF TGTGCCAGCTCACCGGACCAAACCTCGGAGCAGTTCTTC
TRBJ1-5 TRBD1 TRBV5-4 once CASSPDRAGQPQHF TGTGCCAGCAGTCCCGACAGGGCGGGACAGCCCCAGCATTTT
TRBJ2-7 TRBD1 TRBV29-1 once CSVERGRYEQYF TGCAGCGTTGAAAGGGGGCGCTACGAGCAGTACTTC
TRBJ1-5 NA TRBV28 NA CASSSVYSNQPQHF TGTGCCAGCAGTTCGGTATATAGCAATCAGCCCCAGCATTTT
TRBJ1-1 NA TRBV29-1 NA CSVGESTEAFF TGCAGCGTTGGGGAAAGCACTGAAGCTTTCTTT
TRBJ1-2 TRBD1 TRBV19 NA CASSHRDRGTLSNYGYTF TGTGCCAGTAGTCACCGGGACAGGGGGACTTTGTCCAACTATGGCTACACCTTC
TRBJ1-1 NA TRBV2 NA CASSETGSRTEAFF TGTGCCAGCAGCGAAACAGGGTCGCGCACTGAAGCTTTCTTT
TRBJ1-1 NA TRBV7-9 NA CASDARVDTEAFF TGTGCCAGCGATGCCAGGGTGGACACTGAAGCTTTCTTT
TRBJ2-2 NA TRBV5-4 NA CASSPTREGGGELFF TGTGCCAGCAGCCCCACCAGGGAGGGGGGCGGGGAGCTGTTTTTT
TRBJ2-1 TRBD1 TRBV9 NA CASSIRRDREYNEQFF TGTGCCAGCAGCATAAGGAGGGACAGGGAGTACAATGAGCAGTTCTTC
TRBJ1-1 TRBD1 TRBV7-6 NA CASSSGQRTTEAFF TGTGCCAGCAGCTCGGGACAGAGAACCACTGAAGCTTTCTTT
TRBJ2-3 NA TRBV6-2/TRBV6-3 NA CASSYPKGTQYF TGTGCCAGCAGTTACCCCAAAGGGACGCAGTATTTT
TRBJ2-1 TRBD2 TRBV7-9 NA CASSMYRGAYNEQFF TGTGCCAGCAGCATGTATCGGGGGGCCTACAATGAGCAGTTCTTC
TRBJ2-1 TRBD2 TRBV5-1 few CASSLGLAHNEQFF TGCGCCAGCAGCTTGGGACTAGCTCACAATGAGCAGTTCTTC
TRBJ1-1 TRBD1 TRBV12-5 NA CASGPSQGRAFF TGTGCTAGTGGTCCCTCACAGGGGAGGGCTTTCTTT
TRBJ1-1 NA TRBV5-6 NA CASSEGDLTEAFF TGTGCCAGCAGCGAGGGAGACCTCACTGAAGCTTTCTTT